Listed below are T cell receptor beta chains from one sample, sequenced in a study of technical replicates of blood from a few donors. The data were produced by immunoSEQ multiplex PCR, yet TCRdb's version contains in-frame clones alone and is incomplete. Here the sample spans tens of thousands of clones, 85% to 95% being singletons. The sequencing input was T cells isolated from PBMCs. The source is a human donor in good health. The CDR3 runs from the conserved cysteine through the conserved F or W. Each record gives: J gene, D gene, V gene, clone size, CDR3 DNA, CDR3 protein. D genes are given only for firm matches. The size of a clone is reported for some rows only, either as once, few or many, or as a class for expanded clones.

j_gene: TRBJ2-5; d_gene: TRBD1; v_gene: TRBV10-3; abundance: .; CDR3nt: TGTGCCATCAGAGCACAGGGGGTTCAAGAGACCCAGTACTTC; CDR3aa: CAIRAQGVQETQYF
j_gene: TRBJ2-1; d_gene: TRBD1; v_gene: TRBV5-4; abundance: .; CDR3nt: TGTGCCAGCAGCTTGGCGTTCGGGACAGAGAGCAATGAGCAGTTCTTC; CDR3aa: CASSLAFGTESNEQFF
j_gene: TRBJ2-3; d_gene: .; v_gene: TRBV19; abundance: .; CDR3nt: TGTGCCAGTACCTGGGACTCAAGAAATAGAACAGATACGCAGTATTTT; CDR3aa: CASTWDSRNRTDTQYF
j_gene: TRBJ1-1; d_gene: .; v_gene: TRBV5-6; abundance: .; CDR3nt: TGTGCCAGCAGCACATTAGCGAACACTGAAGCTTTCTTT; CDR3aa: CASSTLANTEAFF
j_gene: TRBJ1-4; d_gene: .; v_gene: TRBV7-9; abundance: .; CDR3nt: TGTGCCAGCAGCTTAGGAAGACTTGGCTCAACTAATGAAAAACTGTTTTTT; CDR3aa: CASSLGRLGSTNEKLFF
j_gene: TRBJ2-2; d_gene: .; v_gene: TRBV29-1; abundance: .; CDR3nt: TGCAGCGTTTACTTCGCGGGCGCGAACACCGGGGAGCTGTTTTTT; CDR3aa: CSVYFAGANTGELFF
j_gene: TRBJ2-7; d_gene: .; v_gene: TRBV5-1; abundance: .; CDR3nt: TGCGCCAGCACTACGGGAGTCGGGTCCTACGAGCAGTACTTC; CDR3aa: CASTTGVGSYEQYF
j_gene: TRBJ2-7; d_gene: .; v_gene: TRBV28; abundance: .; CDR3nt: TGTGCCAGCAGAACAAGCGGGTCCACTTCCTACGAGCAGTACTTC; CDR3aa: CASRTSGSTSYEQYF
j_gene: TRBJ2-2; d_gene: .; v_gene: TRBV7-2; abundance: once; CDR3nt: TGTGCCAGCAGCTTACCCCAGGGGATTTCGACCGGGGAGCTGTTTTTT; CDR3aa: CASSLPQGISTGELFF
j_gene: TRBJ2-7; d_gene: TRBD1; v_gene: TRBV11-2; abundance: .; CDR3nt: TGTGCCAGCAGCTTAAGGGACAGCTACGAGCAGTACTTC; CDR3aa: CASSLRDSYEQYF
j_gene: TRBJ1-6; d_gene: TRBD1; v_gene: TRBV7-9; abundance: once; CDR3nt: TGTGCCAGCAGCTTAGCCGGGACAGGGAATTCACCCCTCCACTTT; CDR3aa: CASSLAGTGNSPLHF
j_gene: TRBJ2-1; d_gene: .; v_gene: TRBV18; abundance: .; CDR3nt: TGTGCCAGCTCACGACAGGATAGCTCCTACAATGAGCAGTTCTTC; CDR3aa: CASSRQDSSYNEQFF
j_gene: TRBJ1-2; d_gene: .; v_gene: TRBV18; abundance: .; CDR3nt: TGTGCCAGCTCACCCACGGGGACTAACTATGGCTACACCTTC; CDR3aa: CASSPTGTNYGYTF
j_gene: TRBJ1-5; d_gene: .; v_gene: TRBV27; abundance: .; CDR3nt: TGTGCCAGCAGTTTGTTAAATCAGCCCCAGCATTTT; CDR3aa: CASSLLNQPQHF
j_gene: TRBJ1-4; d_gene: .; v_gene: TRBV21-1; abundance: .; CDR3nt: TGTGCCAGCAGCCTTAACTTGGACAGGAAAAATGAAAAACTGTTTTTT; CDR3aa: CASSLNLDRKNEKLFF
j_gene: TRBJ2-1; d_gene: TRBD2; v_gene: TRBV28; abundance: .; CDR3nt: TGTGCCAGCAGTTTTTTTCTGCCGGGACTATCTTCACGGGAGCAGTTCTTC; CDR3aa: CASSFFLPGLSSREQFF
j_gene: TRBJ2-3; d_gene: TRBD2; v_gene: TRBV4-1; abundance: once; CDR3nt: TGCGCCAGCAGCCTAACTAGCGGGTGGGCCACAGATACGCAGTATTTT; CDR3aa: CASSLTSGWATDTQYF
j_gene: TRBJ2-2; d_gene: .; v_gene: TRBV27; abundance: once; CDR3nt: TGTGCCAGCAGTTTAGGGCCCCCGGCCACCGGGGAGCTGTTTTTT; CDR3aa: CASSLGPPATGELFF
j_gene: TRBJ2-3; d_gene: .; v_gene: TRBV5-1; abundance: .; CDR3nt: TGCGCCAGCAGCTTCTCTGGCACAGATACGCAGTATTTT; CDR3aa: CASSFSGTDTQYF
j_gene: TRBJ2-1; d_gene: .; v_gene: TRBV2; abundance: .; CDR3nt: TGTGCCAGCAGCTCGAACAAAAGAGGGGGGGCAGCCTACAATGAGCAGTTCTTC; CDR3aa: CASSSNKRGGAAYNEQFF
j_gene: TRBJ2-5; d_gene: .; v_gene: TRBV5-1; abundance: .; CDR3nt: TGCGCCAGCCGAGCCGGCAGGCCCCTGGAGACCCAGTACTTC; CDR3aa: CASRAGRPLETQYF
j_gene: TRBJ2-1; d_gene: .; v_gene: TRBV9; abundance: once; CDR3nt: TGTGCCAGCAGCGTCTGGGCGGGGAATGAGCAGTTCTTC; CDR3aa: CASSVWAGNEQFF
j_gene: TRBJ1-2; d_gene: .; v_gene: TRBV7-8; abundance: .; CDR3nt: TGTGCCAGCAGCTTAGAACCCGGGGTCGGGTATGGCTACACCTTC; CDR3aa: CASSLEPGVGYGYTF
j_gene: TRBJ1-2; d_gene: .; v_gene: TRBV6-1; abundance: .; CDR3nt: TGTGCCAGCAGTGAAGGTTTGACAATTAACTATGGCTACACCTTC; CDR3aa: CASSEGLTINYGYTF
j_gene: TRBJ1-2; d_gene: TRBD1; v_gene: TRBV19; abundance: .; CDR3nt: TGTGCCAGTAGAAAAGGAGACAGGGGCAACTATGGCTACACCTTC; CDR3aa: CASRKGDRGNYGYTF
j_gene: TRBJ2-7; d_gene: .; v_gene: TRBV6-5; abundance: .; CDR3nt: TGTGCCAGCAGCCACGGGACTCTTTACGAGCAGTACTTC; CDR3aa: CASSHGTLYEQYF
j_gene: TRBJ1-4; d_gene: TRBD1; v_gene: TRBV14; abundance: .; CDR3nt: TGTGCCAGCAGCCCGGGACAGGGTTTTGGTGAAAAACTGTTTTTT; CDR3aa: CASSPGQGFGEKLFF
j_gene: TRBJ2-3; d_gene: TRBD2; v_gene: TRBV5-4; abundance: .; CDR3nt: TGTGCCAGCAGCGGTGGGACTAGCGGGGGGCTAGGCACAGATACGCAGTATTTT; CDR3aa: CASSGGTSGGLGTDTQYF
j_gene: TRBJ2-1; d_gene: TRBD2; v_gene: TRBV28; abundance: .; CDR3nt: TGTGCCAGCAGTTTTAGCCTAGCGGGAGGCCATGGGCAGTTCTTC; CDR3aa: CASSFSLAGGHGQFF
j_gene: TRBJ2-1; d_gene: TRBD2; v_gene: TRBV5-6; abundance: .; CDR3nt: TGTGCCAGCAGCCCTTTACCGGGACTAGCGGGAGAGAATGAGCAGTTCTTC; CDR3aa: CASSPLPGLAGENEQFF
j_gene: TRBJ2-7; d_gene: TRBD1; v_gene: TRBV15; abundance: .; CDR3nt: TGTGCCACCAGCAGGCTACTTGGGGGACAGGGGGGTCCTCCGACCTACGAGCAGTACTTC; CDR3aa: CATSRLLGGQGGPPTYEQYF
j_gene: TRBJ2-7; d_gene: TRBD1; v_gene: TRBV29-1; abundance: .; CDR3nt: TGCAGCGTCGCCTGGGGACAGTACGAGCAGTACTTC; CDR3aa: CSVAWGQYEQYF
j_gene: TRBJ2-6; d_gene: .; v_gene: TRBV15; abundance: .; CDR3nt: TGTGCCACCAGCATTATCAGGTGCAGCTCTGGGGCCAACGTCCTGACTTTC; CDR3aa: CATSIIRCSSGANVLTF
j_gene: TRBJ2-7; d_gene: TRBD2; v_gene: TRBV7-8; abundance: .; CDR3nt: TGTGCCAGCAGTCAAGGACTAGCGGGGCACGAGCAGTACTTC; CDR3aa: CASSQGLAGHEQYF
j_gene: TRBJ2-7; d_gene: .; v_gene: TRBV5-1; abundance: .; CDR3nt: TGCGCCAGCAGCTTGGATCAGGGCAGACCGCAGTACTTC; CDR3aa: CASSLDQGRPQYF
j_gene: TRBJ1-5; d_gene: .; v_gene: TRBV27; abundance: .; CDR3nt: TGTGCCAGCAGTTTCATGAGATATAGCAATCAGCCCCAGCATTTT; CDR3aa: CASSFMRYSNQPQHF
j_gene: TRBJ1-1; d_gene: TRBD1; v_gene: TRBV14; abundance: .; CDR3nt: TGTGCCAGCAGCCAAGTTCACGGGACAGTTGAAGCTTTCTTT; CDR3aa: CASSQVHGTVEAFF
j_gene: TRBJ2-7; d_gene: .; v_gene: TRBV9; abundance: .; CDR3nt: TGTGCCAGCAGCGTAGGCTCGGGAGACTACGAGCAGTACTTC; CDR3aa: CASSVGSGDYEQYF
j_gene: TRBJ2-2; d_gene: .; v_gene: TRBV29-1; abundance: .; CDR3nt: TGCAGCGTTCTCAGGGCGGGGGAGCTGTTTTTT; CDR3aa: CSVLRAGELFF
j_gene: TRBJ2-1; d_gene: TRBD2; v_gene: TRBV29-1; abundance: .; CDR3nt: TGCAGCGTTGGTATTAGCGGGAGGGCCACTGAGCAGTTCTTC; CDR3aa: CSVGISGRATEQFF
j_gene: TRBJ2-7; d_gene: .; v_gene: TRBV7-9; abundance: .; CDR3nt: TGTGCCAGCAGCTTAGCGACCCGAGGAGGCTACGAGCAGTACTTC; CDR3aa: CASSLATRGGYEQYF
j_gene: TRBJ1-1; d_gene: .; v_gene: TRBV11-2; abundance: few; CDR3nt: TGTGCCAGCAGCTTACAGGGATCGGGCGCTGAAGCTTTCTTT; CDR3aa: CASSLQGSGAEAFF
j_gene: TRBJ2-1; d_gene: .; v_gene: TRBV14; abundance: once; CDR3nt: TGTGCCAGCAGCCATATTACCGGGGTTTACAATGAGCAGTTCTTC; CDR3aa: CASSHITGVYNEQFF
j_gene: TRBJ2-1; d_gene: TRBD2; v_gene: TRBV29-1; abundance: .; CDR3nt: TGCAGCGTTGAGGGTCGGGAGGGCTGGGATGAGCAGTTCTTC; CDR3aa: CSVEGREGWDEQFF
j_gene: TRBJ1-1; d_gene: TRBD1; v_gene: TRBV4-1; abundance: .; CDR3nt: TGCGCCAGCGGAGGACAGGGTATCGCTGAAGCTTTCTTT; CDR3aa: CASGGQGIAEAFF
j_gene: TRBJ1-1; d_gene: .; v_gene: TRBV7-8; abundance: .; CDR3nt: TGTGCCAGCAGCTCGGGAGGGGCGGCCACTGAAGCTTTCTTT; CDR3aa: CASSSGGAATEAFF
j_gene: TRBJ2-2; d_gene: TRBD1; v_gene: TRBV18; abundance: once; CDR3nt: TGTGCCAGCTCACCACCGATTCTGGACAGGGCCTACACCGGGGAGCTGTTTTTT; CDR3aa: CASSPPILDRAYTGELFF
j_gene: TRBJ1-4; d_gene: .; v_gene: TRBV15; abundance: .; CDR3nt: TGTGCCACCCACACAGGTTTCGGGCAGGACCGAAAACTGTTTTTT; CDR3aa: CATHTGFGQDRKLFF
j_gene: TRBJ2-7; d_gene: .; v_gene: TRBV28; abundance: .; CDR3nt: TGTGCCAGCAGTTTAAGTAGTAGTTACGAGCAGTACTTC; CDR3aa: CASSLSSSYEQYF
j_gene: TRBJ2-7; d_gene: .; v_gene: TRBV6-1; abundance: .; CDR3nt: TGTGCCAGCAGTGAAGGGTGGAGCTCCTACGAGCAGTACTTC; CDR3aa: CASSEGWSSYEQYF
j_gene: TRBJ1-1; d_gene: TRBD1; v_gene: TRBV6-6; abundance: .; CDR3nt: TGTGCCAGCAGTTACTCGTGGGACAGGGTAGACACTGAAGCTTTCTTT; CDR3aa: CASSYSWDRVDTEAFF
j_gene: TRBJ2-1; d_gene: .; v_gene: TRBV6-5; abundance: once; CDR3nt: TGTGCCAGCAGTTACCGCGCTGAGCAGTTCTTC; CDR3aa: CASSYRAEQFF
j_gene: TRBJ2-7; d_gene: .; v_gene: TRBV18; abundance: .; CDR3nt: TGTGCCAGCTCACCCAACCCGACTAGAGCCTACGAGCAGTACTTC; CDR3aa: CASSPNPTRAYEQYF
j_gene: TRBJ1-5; d_gene: TRBD1; v_gene: TRBV29-1; abundance: .; CDR3nt: TGCAGCGTCCGGACAGGGAATCAGCCCCAGCATTTT; CDR3aa: CSVRTGNQPQHF
j_gene: TRBJ1-5; d_gene: .; v_gene: TRBV5-5; abundance: .; CDR3nt: TGTGCCAGCAGCCCCAACTACTTAGAAAATCAGCCCCAGCATTTT; CDR3aa: CASSPNYLENQPQHF
j_gene: TRBJ1-1; d_gene: .; v_gene: TRBV2; abundance: .; CDR3nt: TGTGCCAGCACCGAGACAGTGAACACTGAAGCTTTCTTT; CDR3aa: CASTETVNTEAFF
j_gene: TRBJ2-7; d_gene: TRBD1; v_gene: TRBV4-1; abundance: .; CDR3nt: TGCGCCAGCAGCCAAGGGACAGGGATCGATTACGAGCAGTACTTC; CDR3aa: CASSQGTGIDYEQYF
j_gene: TRBJ1-2; d_gene: .; v_gene: TRBV9; abundance: .; CDR3nt: TGTGCCAGCAGCGTAGTCAGGGAGGTCGGCCTTCCAACCTCGAAAACCCCTAACTATGGCTACACCTTC; CDR3aa: CASSVVREVGLPTSKTPNYGYTF
j_gene: TRBJ2-7; d_gene: TRBD1; v_gene: TRBV13; abundance: .; CDR3nt: TGTGCCAGCACCATTAGCGGGACAGGGGGCTATTACGAGCAGTACTTC; CDR3aa: CASTISGTGGYYEQYF